The 14 T cell receptor beta chains reported below all come from one sample, sequenced in a study of cytomegalovirus exposure and HLA in healthy donors. The study ran its PCR with 60 Vbeta and 13 Jbeta primers. Sequencing was performed with immunoSEQ multiplex PCR; in TCRdb, only in-frame clones are kept and a portion is missing. Of 200,000 to 250,000 clones listed, more than 65% are singletons. The sequenced sample consisted of PBMCs. These receptor sequences come from a woman in her thirties in good health and CMV-seronegative.

This clone occurred once. The chain links TRBV7-8 to TRBJ2-7, with 7 bases lining up with TRBD1. This CDR3 is 13 amino acids long. Germline values: CDR1 SGHVS, CDR2 FQNEAQ. The V segment lost 5 bases and the J segment 5 bases; nucleotides outside the gene matches: 6. The CDR3 nucleotides read TGTGCCAGCAGCCCGGGACAGCTCCACGAGCAGTACTTC. This sequence encodes CASSPGQLHEQYF.

V is TRBV6-5 and J is TRBJ1-1; D gene ambiguous. Trimming shortened V by 5 bases and J by 1 base, and 2 bases separated the two germline ends. The germline CDR1 and CDR2 sequences are MNHEY and SVGAGI. The CDR3 extends over 11 amino acids. The CDR3 nucleotides read TGTGCCAGCAGTCGGAACACTGAAGCTTTCTTT. It is translated as CASSRNTEAFF.

The V and J genes are TRBV7-8 and TRBJ1-1, with 12 bases matching TRBD1. The trim removed 3 bases at V and 4 bases at J, leaving 6 bases unmatched. The germline V gene has CDR1 SGHVS and CDR2 FQNEAQ. This CDR3 contains 16 residues. In DNA, the CDR3 is TGTGCCAGCAGCTTCCGGGACAGGGGGCTGGGCACTGAAGCTTTCTTT. Translated, it gives CASSFRDRGLGTEAFF.

This chain connects TRBV18 to TRBJ1-2, with D perhaps matching TRBD1 (5 bases). The CDR3 contains 15 residues. V was shortened by 2 bases and J by 1 base, with 11 bases between the two germline ends. Germline V lookup: CDR1 KGHSH, CDR2 LQKENI. CDR3 protein: CASSPAAGINYGYTF. CDR3 nucleotide sequence: TGTGCCAGCTCACCAGCCGCAGGGATTAACTATGGCTACACCTTC.

This clone has only a few counts. The chain links TRBV7-9 to TRBJ2-7; maybe TRBD1 (6 bases). With 0 bases removed from V and 5 bases from J, the gap between germline ends came to 14 bases. Germline assignment: CDR1 SEHNR and CDR2 FQNEAQ (reference sequence). CDR3 size: 15 residues. CDR3 protein: CASSLASGVVHEQYF. DNA for the CDR3: TGTGCCAGCAGCTTAGCCTCAGGGGTTGTCCACGAGCAGTACTTC. Full variable domain (remainder filled in from reference TRBV7-9 and TRBJ2-7): DTGVSQNPRHKITKRGQNVTFRCDPISEHNRLYWYRQTLGQGPEFLTYFQNEAQLEKSRLLSDRFSAERPKGSFSTLEIQRTEQGDSAMYLCASSLASGVVHEQYFGPGTRLTVT.

This clone was counted only a few times. The gene calls are TRBV18 and TRBJ2-4; 9 bases map to TRBD1. V was pared by 3 bases and J by 5 bases, with 2 bases of the junction left unmatched. The CDR3 has 14 residues. Germline V lookup: CDR1 KGHSH, CDR2 LQKENI. CDR3 sequence reads: CASSPRDRENIQYF. The CDR3 bases are TGTGCCAGCTCACCTCGGGACAGGGAAAACATTCAGTACTTC.

The gene calls are TRBV6-8 and TRBJ2-3; maybe TRBD2 (7 bases). CDR3 length equals 19 residues. Trimming cost V 5 bases and J 0 bases, with 24 bases left between them. Germline CDR1 MNHGY, CDR2 SAAAGT. CDR3 protein: CASSPPGGSWGPSTDTQYF. The CDR3 DNA reads as TGTGCCAGCAGTCCCCCAGGCGGGAGTTGGGGGCCTAGCACAGATACGCAGTATTTT.

The V and J genes are TRBV7-9 and TRBJ2-3, with 13 bases identical to TRBD2. This CDR3 contains 16 residues. Germline lookup yields CDR1 SEHNR and CDR2 FQNEAQ (reference sequence). Losses at the gene ends were 5 bases for V and 1 base for J; bases not matched to a gene: 3. Here the CDR3 reads CASSQGLAGRTDTQYF. As DNA, the CDR3 is TGTGCCAGCAGCCAGGGACTAGCGGGGCGCACAGATACGCAGTATTTT.

V gene TRBV28 combines with J gene TRBJ2-7; 7 nucleotides match TRBD1. V shed 5 bases and J 5 bases; nucleotides not matched to a gene: 15. Germline CDR1 MDHEN, CDR2 SYDVKM. The CDR3 sequence is 16 residues long. In DNA form, the CDR3 reads TGTGCCAGCAGTCTCCACGGACAGGAGGAGTGGAACGAGCAGTACTTC. The encoded protein is CASSLHGQEEWNEQYF.

As regards this clone: Compared with germline, one end of the junction differs, possibly owing to a read error. The chain combines TRBV7-9 with TRBJ2-7; 10 nucleotides line up with TRBD1. Germline assignment: CDR1 SEHNR and CDR2 FQNEAQ (reference sequence). The CDR3 is 15 amino acids. CDR3 DNA sequence: TGTTCCAGCAGCTTTTCCGCCGGGACAGGGGACGAGCAGTACTTC. Residues: CSSSFSAGTGDEQYF.

The chain uses TRBV5-1 and TRBJ2-5, with D possibly TRBD2 on 5 matching bases. The germline CDR1 and CDR2 sequences are SGHRS and YFSETQ. Trimming left V 0 bases short and J 3 bases short, with 15 bases between. This CDR3 is 16 amino acids long. CDR3 protein: CASSLGPAGVEETQYF. For the CDR3, the DNA is TGCGCCAGCAGCTTGGGCCCGGCGGGCGTAGAAGAGACCCAGTACTTC. Together with reference TRBV5-1 and TRBJ2-5, the CDR3 gives the full variable domain: KAGVTQTPRYLIKTRGQQVTLSCSPISGHRSVSWYQQTPGQGLQFLFEYFSETQRNKGNFPGRFSGRQFSNSRSEMNVSTLELGDSALYLCASSLGPAGVEETQYFGPGTRLLVL.

This clone was seen more than once but under ten times. This chain links TRBV10-1 with TRBJ2-3; 7 positions match TRBD2. J gave up 1 base and V 6 bases, and 1 base lay outside the gene matches. Germline V gene lookup returns CDR1 WNHNN and CDR2 SYGVQD (reference sequence). CDR3 length: 13 residues. The CDR3 loop is CASSSGGTDTQYF. DNA of the CDR3: TGCGCCAGCAGCAGCGGGGGCACAGATACGCAGTATTTT.

This chain uses TRBV5-4 with TRBJ2-1; 8 positions match TRBD2. V shed 0 bases and J 6 bases; nucleotides not matched to a gene: 8. The CDR3 contains 16 residues. CDR1 is SGHNT, CDR2 YYREEE, per germline (reference sequence). The CDR3 DNA reads TGTGCCAGCAGCTTGGCGGGAGGGTGGGCTGGCAATGAGCAGTTCTTC. Protein: CASSLAGGWAGNEQFF.

The V call is TRBV7-2, the J call TRBJ2-7; 7 bases are a match to TRBD2. The CDR3 is 15 amino acids. Trimming at V came to 1 base and at J to 0 bases, leaving 3 bases not matched to a gene. Germline CDR1 SGHTA, CDR2 FQGNSA. CDR3 sequence reads: CASSLGRGISYEQYF. CDR3 sequence (DNA): TGTGCCAGCAGCTTAGGGCGGGGGATCTCCTACGAGCAGTACTTC.